Here is one T cell receptor beta chain with its context. Under the authors' procedure: Amplifying reference gene primers gave estimates of nucleated cell counts. Only in-frame clones appear in the TCRdb table, and some are missing; sequencing was by immunoSEQ multiplex PCR. V and J calls and clone size follow that table, whereas D and trimming were derived from the DNA. The data show 65,000 to 90,000 clones, about nine tenths seen once. From germline, CDR1 is MRHNA and CDR2 SNTAGT. This CDR3 spans 15 amino acids. The trim removed 5 bases at V and 6 bases at J, leaving 11 bases unmatched. The data are from a study of blood T cell repertoires in COVID-19. Study background: The United States, Italy and Spain provided the acute and convalescent COVID-19 samples. PBMCs, B-cell-depleted T cells, or T cells were the source of the cDNA or gDNA that made up the material.

This sequence joins TRBV6-4 and TRBJ1-2, with TRBD1 matching 8 bases. Input material: peripheral blood. The TCR was taken from a woman in her forties or fifties with active or convalescent COVID-19. In DNA form, the CDR3 reads TGTGCCAGCAGTCGCGGCCCTACAGGGGGTAATGGCTACACCTTC. This encodes CASSRGPTGGNGYTF.